This TCR beta chain is drawn from a study of cytomegalovirus exposure and HLA in healthy donors. Use of 60 Vbeta and 13 Jbeta primers characterized the PCR. Produced via immunoSEQ multiplex PCR; TCRdb's table is partial and in-frame only. The repertoire holds about 120,000 clones, over 70% seen once, with under 3.5% in the top ten. Study outcomes and limitations: Earlier analysis looked at TCR beta V segments, and most were productive about 87% or about 30% of the time. Most TCR sequences were rare, but some public TCRs occurred in many donors.

As concerns this clone: Its antigen remains unidentified.

The CDR3 consists of 13 residues. The germline gives CDR1 MNHEY, CDR2 SMNVEV (reference sequence). Trimming took off 3 bases at V and 2 bases at J, with 5 bases between the two ends. This TCR was recovered from a woman between 45 and 60 years old in good health and CMV-seronegative. The sample was PBMCs. The rearrangement uses TRBV27 and TRBJ1-5; D call uncertain. The CDR3 reads CASSFSRNQPQHF. The CDR3 region has the DNA TGTGCCAGCAGTTTTAGTCGCAATCAGCCCCAGCATTTT.